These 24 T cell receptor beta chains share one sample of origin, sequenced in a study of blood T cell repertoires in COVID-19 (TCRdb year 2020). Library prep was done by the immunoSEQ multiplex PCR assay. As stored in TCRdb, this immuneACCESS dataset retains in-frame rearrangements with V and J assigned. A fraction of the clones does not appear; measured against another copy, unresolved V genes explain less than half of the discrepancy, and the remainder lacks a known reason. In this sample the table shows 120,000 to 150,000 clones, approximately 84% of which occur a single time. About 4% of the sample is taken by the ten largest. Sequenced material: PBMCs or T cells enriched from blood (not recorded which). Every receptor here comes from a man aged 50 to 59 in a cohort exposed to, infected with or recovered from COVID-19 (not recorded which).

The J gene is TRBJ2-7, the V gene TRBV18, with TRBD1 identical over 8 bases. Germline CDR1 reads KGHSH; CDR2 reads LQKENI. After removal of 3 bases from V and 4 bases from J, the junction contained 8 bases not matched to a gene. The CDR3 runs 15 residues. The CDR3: CASSPASDRAYEQYF. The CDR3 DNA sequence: TGTGCCAGCTCACCGGCTTCGGACAGGGCTTACGAGCAGTACTTC.

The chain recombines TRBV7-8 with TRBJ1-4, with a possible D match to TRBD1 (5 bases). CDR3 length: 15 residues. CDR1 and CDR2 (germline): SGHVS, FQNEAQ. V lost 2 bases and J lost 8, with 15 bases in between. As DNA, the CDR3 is TGTGCCAGCAGCTTAATCCAGGGTCTGGGGGAAAAACTGTTTTTT. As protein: CASSLIQGLGEKLFF.

The CDR3 sequence is CASSWDNNEQFF. CDR3 nucleotides: TGTGCCAGCAGCTGGGACAACAATGAGCAGTTCTTC. The rearrangement uses TRBV7-9 and TRBJ2-1, with a tentative D call TRBD1 (6 bases). The CDR3 sequence is 12 residues long. Trimming took 4 bases from V and 5 from J, leaving 6 bases between them. Germline V CDR1 and CDR2: SEHNR, FQNEAQ (reference sequence).

The chain's CDR3 is CASSTGQGGEQYF. CDR3 nucleotides: TGTGCCAGCAGTACCGGACAGGGGGGCGAGCAGTACTTC. V and J are TRBV6-5 and TRBJ2-7; TRBD1 matches at 10 bases. V dropped 5 bases and J dropped 6; count of bases not matched to a gene: 4. The CDR3 consists of 13 residues. Germline V gives CDR1 MNHEY, CDR2 SVGAGI.

In DNA form, the CDR3 reads TGTGCCAGCTCTAGATCCACAGGGGAATTGCACGAGCAGTACTTC. Protein product: CASSRSTGELHEQYF. The chain has TRBV9 and TRBJ2-7; 7 nucleotides match TRBD1. V was clipped by 7 bases and J by 5 bases; unmatched bases: 15. The CDR3 has 15 amino acids. Germline CDR1 and CDR2: SGDLS and YYNGEE.

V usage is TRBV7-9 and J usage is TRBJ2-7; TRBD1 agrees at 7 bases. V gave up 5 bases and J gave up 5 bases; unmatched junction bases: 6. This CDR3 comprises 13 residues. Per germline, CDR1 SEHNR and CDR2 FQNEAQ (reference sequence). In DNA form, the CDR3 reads TGTGCCAGCAGCCTCTTACAGGGGCACGAGCAGTACTTC. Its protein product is CASSLLQGHEQYF.

Here the CDR3 reads CAWSGNFVSYEQYF. In nucleotides, the CDR3 is TGTGCCTGGAGTGGTAATTTCGTTTCCTACGAGCAGTACTTC. The chain recombines TRBV30 with TRBJ2-7; D not certain. The germline V and J ends were trimmed by 1 base and 1 base, with 11 bases remaining between them. The CDR3 is made up of 14 amino acids. Germline CDR1 and CDR2: GTSNPN and SVGIG (reference sequence).

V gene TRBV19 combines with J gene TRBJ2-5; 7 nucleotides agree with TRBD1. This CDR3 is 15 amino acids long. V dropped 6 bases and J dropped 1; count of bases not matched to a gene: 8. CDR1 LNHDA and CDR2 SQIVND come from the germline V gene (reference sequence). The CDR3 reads CASSRDSSVQETQYF. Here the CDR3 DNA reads TGTGCCAGTAGCCGGGACAGCTCAGTCCAAGAGACCCAGTACTTC.

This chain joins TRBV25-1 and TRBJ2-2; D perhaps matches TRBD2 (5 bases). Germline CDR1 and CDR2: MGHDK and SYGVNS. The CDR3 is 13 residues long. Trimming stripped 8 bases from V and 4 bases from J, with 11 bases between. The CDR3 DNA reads TGTGCCAGCGGTAACAGCGGCACCGGGGAGCTGTTTTTT. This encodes CASGNSGTGELFF.

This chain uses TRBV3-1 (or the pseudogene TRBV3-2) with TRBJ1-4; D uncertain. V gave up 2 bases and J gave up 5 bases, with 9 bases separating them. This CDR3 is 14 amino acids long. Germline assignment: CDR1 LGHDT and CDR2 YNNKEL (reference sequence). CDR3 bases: TGTGCCAGCAGCCAACCGGGTCGCAATGAAAAACTGTTTTTT. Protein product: CASSQPGRNEKLFF.

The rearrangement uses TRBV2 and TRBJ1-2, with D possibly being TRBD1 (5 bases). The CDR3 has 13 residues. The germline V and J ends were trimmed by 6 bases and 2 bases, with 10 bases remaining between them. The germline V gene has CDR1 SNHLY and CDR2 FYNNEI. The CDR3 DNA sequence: TGTGCCAGCAGCGCGACAGAAAACTATGGCTACACCTTC. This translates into CASSATENYGYTF.

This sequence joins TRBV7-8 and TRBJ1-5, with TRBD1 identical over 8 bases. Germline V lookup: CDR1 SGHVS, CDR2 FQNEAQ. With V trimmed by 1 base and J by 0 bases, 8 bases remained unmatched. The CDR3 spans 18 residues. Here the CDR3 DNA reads TGTGCCAGCAGCTTAGTCGACAGGGGCGATTATAGCAATCAGCCCCAGCATTTT. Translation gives CASSLVDRGDYSNQPQHF.

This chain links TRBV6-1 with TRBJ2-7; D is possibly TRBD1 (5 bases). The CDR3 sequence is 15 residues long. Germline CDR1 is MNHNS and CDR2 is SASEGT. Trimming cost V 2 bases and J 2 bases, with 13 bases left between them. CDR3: CASSEWSTATYEQYF. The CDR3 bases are TGTGCCAGCAGTGAATGGTCGACAGCCACCTACGAGCAGTACTTC.

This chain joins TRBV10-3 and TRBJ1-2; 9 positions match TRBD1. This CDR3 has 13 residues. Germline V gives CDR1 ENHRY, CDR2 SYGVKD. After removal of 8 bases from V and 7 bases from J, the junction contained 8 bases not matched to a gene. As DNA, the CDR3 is TGTGCCATCGGAGGGGGACAGGGAGCTGGCTACACCTTC. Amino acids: CAIGGGQGAGYTF.

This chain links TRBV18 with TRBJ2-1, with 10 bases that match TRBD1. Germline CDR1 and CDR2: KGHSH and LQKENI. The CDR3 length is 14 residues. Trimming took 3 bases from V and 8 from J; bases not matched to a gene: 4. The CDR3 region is CASSPGQGRHEQFF. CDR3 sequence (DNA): TGTGCCAGCTCACCGGGACAGGGGAGGCATGAGCAGTTCTTC.

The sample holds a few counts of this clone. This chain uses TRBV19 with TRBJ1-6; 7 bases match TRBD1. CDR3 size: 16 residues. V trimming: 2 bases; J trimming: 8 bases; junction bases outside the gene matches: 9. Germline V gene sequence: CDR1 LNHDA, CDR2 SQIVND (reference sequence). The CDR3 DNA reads TGTGCCAGTAGTATAATTCCCGCAGGGGGTGATTCACCCCTCCACTTT. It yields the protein CASSIIPAGGDSPLHF.

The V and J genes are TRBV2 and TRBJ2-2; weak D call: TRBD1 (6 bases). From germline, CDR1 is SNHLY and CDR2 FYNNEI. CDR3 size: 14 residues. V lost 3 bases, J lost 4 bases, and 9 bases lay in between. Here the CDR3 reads CASSDRGSTGELFF. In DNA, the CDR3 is TGTGCCAGCAGTGACAGGGGAAGCACCGGGGAGCTGTTTTTT.

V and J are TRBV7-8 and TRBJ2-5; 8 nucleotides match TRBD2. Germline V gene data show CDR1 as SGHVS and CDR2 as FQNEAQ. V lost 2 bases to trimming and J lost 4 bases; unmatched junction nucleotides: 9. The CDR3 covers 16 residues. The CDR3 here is CASSLSWRGALETQYF. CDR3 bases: TGTGCCAGCAGCTTATCTTGGCGGGGGGCCTTAGAGACCCAGTACTTC.

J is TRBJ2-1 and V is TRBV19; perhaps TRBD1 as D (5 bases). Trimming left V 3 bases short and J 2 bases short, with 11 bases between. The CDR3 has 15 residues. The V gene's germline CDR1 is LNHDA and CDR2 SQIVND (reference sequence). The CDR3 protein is CASSILDTPYNEQFF. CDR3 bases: TGTGCCAGTAGTATCTTGGACACTCCCTACAATGAGCAGTTCTTC.

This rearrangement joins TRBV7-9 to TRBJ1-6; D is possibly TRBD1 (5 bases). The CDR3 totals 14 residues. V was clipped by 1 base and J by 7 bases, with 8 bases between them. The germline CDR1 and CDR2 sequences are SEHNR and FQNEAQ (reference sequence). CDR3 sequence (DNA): TGTGCCAGCAGCTTAGTCCAGGGAAATTCACCCCTCCACTTT. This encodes CASSLVQGNSPLHF.

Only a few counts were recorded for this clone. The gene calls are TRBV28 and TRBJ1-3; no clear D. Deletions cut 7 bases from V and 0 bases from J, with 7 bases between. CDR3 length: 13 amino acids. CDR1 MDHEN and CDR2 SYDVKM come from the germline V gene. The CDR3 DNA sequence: TGTGCCAGCATGCCCGGCTCTGGAAACACCATATATTTT. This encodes CASMPGSGNTIYF. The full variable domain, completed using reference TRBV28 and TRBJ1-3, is DVKVTQSSRYLVKRTGEKVFLECVQDMDHENMFWYRQDPGLGLRLIYFSYDVKMKEKGDIPEGYSVSREKKERFSLILESASTNQTSMYLCASMPGSGNTIYFGEGSWLTVV.

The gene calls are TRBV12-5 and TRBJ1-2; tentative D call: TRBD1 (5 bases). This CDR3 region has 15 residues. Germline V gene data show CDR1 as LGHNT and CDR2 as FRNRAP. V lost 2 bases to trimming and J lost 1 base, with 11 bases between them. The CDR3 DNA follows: TGTGCTAGTGGTTTGACCAGACAGATTAACTATGGCTACACCTTC. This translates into CASGLTRQINYGYTF. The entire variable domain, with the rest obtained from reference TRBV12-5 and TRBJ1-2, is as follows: DARVTQTPRHKVTEMGQEVTMRCQPILGHNTVFWYRQTMMQGLELLAYFRNRAPLDDSGMPKDRFSAEMPDATLATLKIQPSEPRDSAVYFCASGLTRQINYGYTFGSGTRLTVV.

The CDR3: CASSIDHGFYEQYF. The CDR3 nucleotides are TGTGCCAGTAGTATAGATCACGGGTTCTACGAGCAGTACTTC. J is TRBJ2-7 and V is TRBV19; the D is unclear. V lost 0 bases and J lost 3, with 9 bases in between. CDR3 length: 14 residues. Germline V CDR1 and CDR2: LNHDA, SQIVND (reference sequence).

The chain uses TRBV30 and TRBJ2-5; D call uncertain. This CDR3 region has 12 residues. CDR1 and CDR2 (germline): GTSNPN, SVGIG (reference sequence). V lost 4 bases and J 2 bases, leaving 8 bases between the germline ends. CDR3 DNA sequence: TGTGCCTGGAACTGGCGGCAAGAGACCCAGTACTTC. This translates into CAWNWRQETQYF. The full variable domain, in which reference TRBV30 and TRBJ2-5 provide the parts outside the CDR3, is SQTIHQWPATLVQPVGSPLSLECTVEGTSNPNLYWYRQAAGRGLQLLFYSVGIGQISSEVPQNLSASRPQDRQFILSSKKLLLSDSGFYLCAWNWRQETQYFGPGTRLLVL.